The 6 T cell receptor beta chains reported below all come from one sample, sequenced in a study of blood T cell repertoires in COVID-19. Assay used: immunoSEQ multiplex PCR; TCRdb lists only in-frame clones, some missing. Among 250,000 to 400,000 clones listed, about 91% were seen once. The sample comprised peripheral blood. The source is a woman under 40 with COVID-19, enrolled during active disease.

The genes are TRBV7-8 and TRBJ2-4; TRBD2 aligns across 8 bases. CDR3 length: 17 amino acids. V lost 2 bases, J lost 7 bases, and 13 bases stayed unmatched. Germline V gene data show CDR1 as SGHVS and CDR2 as FQNEAQ. The CDR3 here is CASSLFTSGSSVNIQYF. CDR3 sequence (DNA): TGTGCCAGCAGCTTATTCACTAGCGGTTCGTCTGTTAACATTCAGTACTTC.

With respect to this clone: Other DNA variants within this sample encode the same CDR3. The chain combines TRBV4-3 with TRBJ1-3; D gene unclear. The germline CDR1 and CDR2 sequences are LGHNA and YSLEER. V was trimmed by 0 bases and J by 0 bases, leaving 9 bases between them. The CDR3 has 16 residues. The CDR3 nucleotides read TGCGCCAGCAGCCAAGATCGAACAGTCTCTGGAAACACCATATATTTT. This encodes CASSQDRTVSGNTIYF.

V gene TRBV6-5 combines with J gene TRBJ1-5; maybe TRBD1 (5 bases). V gave up 2 bases and J gave up 5 bases, with 10 bases separating them. The CDR3 extends over 14 amino acids. The germline gives CDR1 MNHEY, CDR2 SVGAGI. CDR3 residues: CASSYGGFDQPQHF. CDR3 nucleotides: TGTGCCAGCAGTTACGGGGGGTTCGATCAGCCCCAGCATTTT.

The V and J genes are TRBV6-5 and TRBJ2-7; possible D gene TRBD2, 6 bases. With 11 bases removed from V and 2 bases from J, the gap between germline ends came to 19 bases. The germline V gene encodes CDR1 MNHEY and CDR2 SVGAGI. The CDR3 runs 14 residues. In DNA, the CDR3 is TGTGCCTCAAAACACAGGAGGGGCCCCTACGAGCAGTACGTC. This sequence encodes CASKHRRGPYEQYV.

The chain combines TRBV18 with TRBJ2-5; D is unresolved. The CDR3 sequence is 17 residues long. V gave up 2 bases and J gave up 3 bases, with 19 bases separating them. The germline gives CDR1 KGHSH, CDR2 LQKENI. The CDR3 DNA sequence: TGTGCCAGCTCACCAGTGGCGACTTCCTATACAAAAGAGACCCAGTACTTC. The encoded protein is CASSPVATSYTKETQYF. The full variable domain, with the rest looked up from reference TRBV18 and TRBJ2-5, is NAGVMQNPRHLVRRRGQEARLRCSPMKGHSHVYWYRQLPEEGLKFMVYLQKENIIDESGMPKERFSAEFPKEGPSILRIQQVVRGDSAAYFCASSPVATSYTKETQYFGPGTRLLVL.

Only one count was recorded for this clone. This chain uses TRBV27 with TRBJ2-7; possible D gene TRBD1, 6 bases. Trimming removed 6 bases from V and 5 bases from J, with 17 bases in between. CDR3 size: 14 residues. CDR1 and CDR2 (germline): MNHEY, SMNVEV (reference sequence). The CDR3 DNA sequence: TGTGCCAGCAGGGCCCCAGGGGTCTGGAACGAGCAGTACTTC. It specifies CASRAPGVWNEQYF.